The clone carrying this T cell receptor beta chain was found a few times. The data are from a study of human T cells and chemical hapten exposure. Germline V gene data show CDR1 as MDHEN and CDR2 as SYDVKM. The CDR3 loop spans 11 amino acids. Trimming stripped 4 bases from V and 5 bases from J, with 5 bases between. TCRdb reprocessed the RACE reads via MiXCR and lists one record per CDR3 protein. The data show 85,000 to 95,000 distinct CDR3 sequences, about 8.8% seen once. The time point denotes: healthy volunteer bleed at 2 weeks. Total RNA came from unfractionated whole blood. The chain joins TRBV28 to TRBJ1-1; no definite D call. The receptor was derived from a female donor in good health. Some clones in this sample may be carry-over from other donors' samples. Sequenced input: whole blood. This chain's CDR3 is CASSCETEAFF. The CDR3 coding sequence is TGTGCCAGCAGTTGTGAGACTGAAGCTTTCTTT.